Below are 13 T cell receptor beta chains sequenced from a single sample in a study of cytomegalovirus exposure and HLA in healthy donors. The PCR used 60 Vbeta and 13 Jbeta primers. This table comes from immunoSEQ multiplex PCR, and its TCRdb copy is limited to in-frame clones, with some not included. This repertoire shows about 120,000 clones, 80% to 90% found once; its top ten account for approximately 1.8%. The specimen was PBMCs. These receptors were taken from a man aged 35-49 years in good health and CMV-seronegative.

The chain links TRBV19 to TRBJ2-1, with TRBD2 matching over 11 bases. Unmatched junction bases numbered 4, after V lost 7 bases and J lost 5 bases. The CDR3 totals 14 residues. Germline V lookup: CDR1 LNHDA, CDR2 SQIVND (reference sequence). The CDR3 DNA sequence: TGTGCCAGTAAGACTAGCGGGATAAACAATGAGCAGTTCTTC. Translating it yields CASKTSGINNEQFF.

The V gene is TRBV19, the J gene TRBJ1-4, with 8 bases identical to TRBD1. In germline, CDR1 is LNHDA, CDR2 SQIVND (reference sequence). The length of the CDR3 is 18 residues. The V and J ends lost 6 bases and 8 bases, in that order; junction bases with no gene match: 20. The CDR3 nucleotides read TGTGCCAGTAGGCCTCAAGCTCATTCAGGGGGCGCATGGGAAAAACTGTTTTTT. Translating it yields CASRPQAHSGGAWEKLFF.

This CDR3 reads CASSRTRVMNTEAFF. In DNA, the CDR3 is TGTGCCAGCAGCCGTACGAGGGTTATGAACACTGAAGCTTTCTTT. The chain has TRBV7-2 and TRBJ1-1; D uncertain. This CDR3 has 15 residues. V lost 5 bases and J lost 0, with 13 bases in between. Germline CDR1 SGHTA, CDR2 FQGNSA. The variable domain in full, completed from reference TRBV7-2 and TRBJ1-1, reads GAGVSQSPSNKVTEKGKDVELRCDPISGHTALYWYRQSLGQGLEFLIYFQGNSAPDKSGLPSDRFSAERTGGSVSTLTIQRTQQEDSAVYLCASSRTRVMNTEAFFGQGTRLTVV.

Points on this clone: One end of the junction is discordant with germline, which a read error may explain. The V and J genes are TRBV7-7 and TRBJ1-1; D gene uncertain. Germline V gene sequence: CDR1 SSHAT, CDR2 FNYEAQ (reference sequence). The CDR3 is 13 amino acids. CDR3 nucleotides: TGTGCTAGCAGCCCCCGGGTGAACACTGAAGCTTTCTTT. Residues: CASSPRVNTEAFF.

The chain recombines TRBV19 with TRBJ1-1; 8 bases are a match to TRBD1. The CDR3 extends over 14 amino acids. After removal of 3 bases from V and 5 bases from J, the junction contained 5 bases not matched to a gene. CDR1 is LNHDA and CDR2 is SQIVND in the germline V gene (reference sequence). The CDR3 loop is CASSIRGPGTEAFF. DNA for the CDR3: TGTGCCAGTAGTATCAGGGGGCCGGGGACTGAAGCTTTCTTT.

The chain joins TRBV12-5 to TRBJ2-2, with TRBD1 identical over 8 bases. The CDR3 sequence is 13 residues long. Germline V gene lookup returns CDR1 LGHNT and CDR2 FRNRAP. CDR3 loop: CALQGDIAGELFF. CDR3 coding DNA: TGTGCCTTACAGGGGGATATAGCCGGGGAGCTGTTTTTT.

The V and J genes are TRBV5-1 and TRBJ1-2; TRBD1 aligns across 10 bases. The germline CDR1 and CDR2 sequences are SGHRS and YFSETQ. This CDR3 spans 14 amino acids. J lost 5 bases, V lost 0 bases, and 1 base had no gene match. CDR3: CASSLGQGAYGYTF. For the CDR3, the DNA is TGCGCCAGCAGCTTGGGACAGGGGGCTTATGGCTACACCTTC.

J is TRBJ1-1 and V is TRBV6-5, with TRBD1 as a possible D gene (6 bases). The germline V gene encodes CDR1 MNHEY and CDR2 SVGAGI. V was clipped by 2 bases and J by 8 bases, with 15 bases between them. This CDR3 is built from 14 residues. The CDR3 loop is CASSYRPGTYEAFF. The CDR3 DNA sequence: TGTGCCAGCAGTTACCGTCCCGGGACATACGAAGCTTTCTTT.

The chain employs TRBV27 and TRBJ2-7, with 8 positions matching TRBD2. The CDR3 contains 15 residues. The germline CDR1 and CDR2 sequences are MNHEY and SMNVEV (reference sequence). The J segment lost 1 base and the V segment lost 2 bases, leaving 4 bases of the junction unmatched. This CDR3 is CASSLRSGGSYEQYF. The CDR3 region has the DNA TGTGCCAGCAGTTTACGCTCGGGAGGGTCCTACGAGCAGTACTTC.

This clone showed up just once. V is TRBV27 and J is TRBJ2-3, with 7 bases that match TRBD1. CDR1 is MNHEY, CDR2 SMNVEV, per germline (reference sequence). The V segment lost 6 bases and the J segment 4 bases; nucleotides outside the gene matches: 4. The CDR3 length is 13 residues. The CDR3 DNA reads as TGTGCCAGCAGAGCCCAGGGGGCAGATACGCAGTATTTT. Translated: CASRAQGADTQYF.

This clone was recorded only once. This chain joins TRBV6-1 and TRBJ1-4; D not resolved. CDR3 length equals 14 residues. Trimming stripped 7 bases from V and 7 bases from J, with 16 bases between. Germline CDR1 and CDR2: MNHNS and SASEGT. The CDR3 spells CASIQTTLAEKLFF. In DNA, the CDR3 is TGTGCCAGCATACAGACTACCTTGGCTGAAAAACTGTTTTTT.

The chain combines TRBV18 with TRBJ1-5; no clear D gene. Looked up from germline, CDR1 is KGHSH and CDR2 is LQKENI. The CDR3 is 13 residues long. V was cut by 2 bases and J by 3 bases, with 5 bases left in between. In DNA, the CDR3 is TGTGCCAGCTCACCAGTTAACAATCAGCCCCAGCATTTT. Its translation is CASSPVNNQPQHF.

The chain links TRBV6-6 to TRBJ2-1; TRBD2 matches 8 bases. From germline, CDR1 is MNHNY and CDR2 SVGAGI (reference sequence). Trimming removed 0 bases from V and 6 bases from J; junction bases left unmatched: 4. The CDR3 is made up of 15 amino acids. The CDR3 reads CASSYSGTSLNEQFF. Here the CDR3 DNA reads TGTGCCAGCAGTTACTCCGGGACTAGTCTCAATGAGCAGTTCTTC.